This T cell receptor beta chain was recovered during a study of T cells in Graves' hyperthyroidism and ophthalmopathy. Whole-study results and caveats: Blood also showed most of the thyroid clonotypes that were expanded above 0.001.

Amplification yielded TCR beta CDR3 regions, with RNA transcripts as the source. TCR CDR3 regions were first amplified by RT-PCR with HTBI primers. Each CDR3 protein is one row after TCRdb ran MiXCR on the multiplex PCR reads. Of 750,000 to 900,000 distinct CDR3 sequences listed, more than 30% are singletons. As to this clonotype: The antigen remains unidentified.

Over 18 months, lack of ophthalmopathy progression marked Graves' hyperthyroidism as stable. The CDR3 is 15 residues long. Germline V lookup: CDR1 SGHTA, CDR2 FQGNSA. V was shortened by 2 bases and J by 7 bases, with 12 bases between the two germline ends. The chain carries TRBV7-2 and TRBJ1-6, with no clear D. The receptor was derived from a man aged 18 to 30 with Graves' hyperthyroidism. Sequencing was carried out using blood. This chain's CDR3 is CASSLMGQRNSPLHF. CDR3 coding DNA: TGTGCCAGCAGCTTAATGGGTCAGCGGAATTCACCCCTCCACTTT. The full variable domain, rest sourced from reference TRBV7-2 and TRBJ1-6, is GAGVSQSPSNKVTEKGKDVELRCDPISGHTALYWYRQSLGQGLEFLIYFQGNSAPDKSGLPSDRFSAERTGGSVSTLTIQRTQQEDSAVYLCASSLMGQRNSPLHFGNGTRLTVT.